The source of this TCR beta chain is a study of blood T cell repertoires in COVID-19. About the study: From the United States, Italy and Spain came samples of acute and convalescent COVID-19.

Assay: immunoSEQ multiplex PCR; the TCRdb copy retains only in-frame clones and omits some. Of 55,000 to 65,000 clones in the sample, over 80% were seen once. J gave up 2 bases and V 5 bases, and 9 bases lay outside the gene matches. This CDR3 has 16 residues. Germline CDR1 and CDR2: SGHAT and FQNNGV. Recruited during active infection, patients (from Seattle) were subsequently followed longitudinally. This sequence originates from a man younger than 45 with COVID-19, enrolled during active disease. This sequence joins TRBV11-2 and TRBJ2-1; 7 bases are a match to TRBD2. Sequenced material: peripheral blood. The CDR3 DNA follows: TGTGCCAGCAGCGAGACTAGCTTTACCCCCTACAATGAGCAGTTCTTC. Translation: CASSETSFTPYNEQFF.